This T cell receptor beta chain was sequenced during a study of CD8 T cells in ankylosing spondylitis (dated by TCRdb to 2016 to 2017). In terms of the full investigation: The study profiled T cell receptor beta repertoires in healthy donors and ankylosing spondylitis patients to find disease-linked TCR variants. The whole study cohort included some 100 healthy donors and 25 ankylosing spondylitis patients. Peripheral blood was sampled, and synovial fluid was additionally collected from ankylosing spondylitis patients.

V loses 0 bases of germline sequence and J loses 7 bases, and the interval between the two ends is 7 bases. The germline V gene yields SGHTA for CDR1 and FQGTGA for CDR2. The CDR3 runs 13 residues from the cysteine to the phenylalanine. Only the CDR3 DNA stays, 39 bases, in frame from base 1. This clonotype has a count of ten or more. It lacks a known antigen. Per-base quality was not reported, and no clone a single base away is much larger than it. General study outcomes and caveats: A CD8+ phenotype was shown by the disease-linked clones, which were found at relatively low frequencies in peripheral blood. A TCR beta motif made up of several highly homologous amino acid variants appeared to be characteristic of blood from ankylosing spondylitis patients. Significant enrichment of the disease-linked clones was reported in matched synovial fluid samples from ankylosing spondylitis patients. Some of the motif variants had been reported before in the synovial fluid and blood of reactive arthritis patients, a finding that suggests common disease-initiation mechanisms.

The sequencing machine was an Illumina HiSeq 2500. Quantitative 5'-RACE with molecular barcodes was used to prepare TCR beta libraries. The paper's data handling went like this. A new computational method, built on a probabilistic model of VDJ rearrangement, was used to identify disease-linked TCR variants. TCRdb reran the public reads through fastp at Q25 and MiXCR, keeping productive beta chains. Each CDR3 protein appears once, grouped with its most common genes and DNA. TCRdb, not the authors, supplied the V and J calls. This sample holds 150,000 to 200,000 distinct CDR3 sequences; 13% were observed only once. Of the sample, 8% to 13% falls within the top ten clones.

The chain couples TRBV7-3 to TRBJ2-1, with the D gene not confidently named. The receptor comes from a female donor with ankylosing spondylitis or in good health (not recorded which). What was sequenced was blood, either unsorted or a sorted T cell fraction (not recorded which). The nucleotide sequence reads as follows: TGTGCCAGCAGCTTAACGTTAGAAAATGAGCAGTTCTTC. This gives the protein CASSLTLENEQFF.